Below, 20 T cell receptor beta chains from the same sample are listed, as sequenced in a study of T-cell reconstitution after alpha-beta-depleted transplantation in children. Unique molecular identifiers were incorporated during preparation of the TCRbeta library. TCRdb processed the PCR reads anew with MiXCR; each CDR3 protein has one entry. The sample records 700,000 to 950,000 distinct CDR3 sequences, around 15% being singletons. The source was PBMCs, mostly from graft donor cells, collected 360 days after TCRalphabeta/CD19-depleted stem cell transplant. Receptor source: a male patient aged 10 to 17 who had a stem cell transplant for acute lymphoblastic leukemia, so the T cells may come from the graft donor.

V is TRBV9 and J is TRBJ2-6; the D gene is possibly TRBD1 (6 bases). Germline CDR1 is SGDLS and CDR2 is YYNGEE. The CDR3 loop spans 19 amino acids. V gave up 4 bases and J gave up 2 bases, with 22 bases separating them. CDR3: CASSTLATGTLTGANVLTF. CDR3 coding DNA: TGTGCCAGCAGCACCCTGGCGACAGGAACATTAACTGGGGCCAACGTCCTGACTTTC.

The genes are TRBV4-1 and TRBJ1-4, with unresolved D. The V gene lost 0 bases and the J gene lost 9 bases, with 20 bases spanning the gap. The CDR3 contains 17 residues. The germline V gene has CDR1 MGHRA and CDR2 YSYEKL. The CDR3 protein is CASSQEGIGPLAQKLFF. The CDR3 coding sequence is TGCGCCAGCAGCCAAGAGGGGATAGGACCCCTCGCCCAAAAACTGTTTTTT.

The chain uses TRBV11-3 and TRBJ2-3; no definite D call. The CDR3 sequence is 15 residues long. From germline, CDR1 is SGHNT and CDR2 YENEEA. The V end lost 5 bases, the J end lost 0 bases, and 12 bases lay between the germline ends. CDR3: CASSPFLGSTDTQYF. The DNA for the CDR3 is TGTGCCAGCAGCCCGTTTCTCGGCAGCACAGATACGCAGTATTTT.

J is TRBJ1-5 and V is TRBV4-1; D is unresolved. Germline V gene data show CDR1 as MGHRA and CDR2 as YSYEKL. The CDR3 contains 16 residues. Trimming cost V 6 bases and J 0 bases, with 15 bases left between them. The CDR3 coding sequence is TGCGCCAGCAGTCCTTCCTCGACGGTTAGCAATCAGCCCCAGCATTTT. Protein: CASSPSSTVSNQPQHF.

The genes are TRBV11-2 and TRBJ1-1; D unclear. The CDR3 consists of 14 residues. Germline V gene lookup returns CDR1 SGHAT and CDR2 FQNNGV. The V and J ends lost 2 bases and 2 bases respectively, with 9 bases between them. CDR3 region: CASSLIQDNTEAFF. CDR3 DNA: TGTGCCAGCAGCTTAATCCAGGATAACACTGAAGCTTTCTTT.

The CDR3 DNA follows: TGTGCCACCCAAGGGGAACTAGCGGGAGGGTGTGAGCAGTTCTTC. Amino acids: CATQGELAGGCEQFF. The rearrangement uses TRBV25-1 and TRBJ2-1; 13 bases align to TRBD2. The CDR3 covers 15 residues. The germline V gene has CDR1 MGHDK and CDR2 SYGVNS. The trim removed 10 bases at V and 9 bases at J, leaving 12 bases unmatched.

Only a few counts were recorded for this clonotype. V gene TRBV27 combines with J gene TRBJ2-7, with TRBD1 identical over 7 bases. Germline V gene data show CDR1 as MNHEY and CDR2 as SMNVEV (reference sequence). V lost 5 bases, J lost 3 bases, and 13 bases stayed unmatched. This CDR3 spans 16 amino acids. CDR3 protein: CASSTSGQASGYEQYF. For the CDR3, the DNA is TGTGCCAGCAGTACCTCTGGACAGGCTTCTGGCTACGAGCAGTACTTC.

This clonotype occurred a few times. CDR3 in amino acids: CASSFRQGFQYF. In nucleotides, the CDR3 is TGTGCCAGCAGTTTCCGCCAGGGTTTTCAGTACTTC. The chain links TRBV6-5 to TRBJ2-7; a possible D gene is TRBD1 (5 bases). Germline CDR1 and CDR2: MNHEY and SVGAGI. This CDR3 has 12 amino acids. Trimming left V 4 bases short and J 10 bases short, with 14 bases between.

The V call is TRBV23-1, the J call TRBJ2-4; perhaps TRBD1 as D (5 bases). TRBV23-1 carries the ORF label, with uncertain function. This CDR3 spans 13 amino acids. V was cut by 3 bases and J by 9 bases, with 12 bases left in between. CDR3 DNA sequence: TGCGCCAGCAGTCATCGCCCGCAGGGCATTCAGTACTTC. This translates into CASSHRPQGIQYF.

This clonotype was found many times. The rearrangement joins TRBV4-1 to TRBJ2-3; 7 nucleotides align to TRBD1. After removal of 3 bases from V and 4 bases from J, the junction contained 7 bases not matched to a gene. The CDR3 runs to 15 residues. Germline V gives CDR1 MGHRA, CDR2 YSYEKL. The CDR3 sequence: CASSQLYGTADTQYF. The CDR3 nucleotides are TGCGCCAGCAGCCAGCTTTATGGGACAGCAGATACGCAGTATTTT.

This clonotype was counted only a few times. The chain combines TRBV2 with TRBJ2-3; possibly TRBD1 for D (6 bases). The ends were cut back, 5 bases at V and 1 base at J, with 22 bases in the middle. The CDR3 covers 18 residues. The germline V gene has CDR1 SNHLY and CDR2 FYNNEI. CDR3 residues: CASSLRSPPGHRTDTQYF. DNA for the CDR3: TGTGCCAGCAGTTTACGCTCCCCACCGGGACATCGCACAGATACGCAGTATTTT.

This chain links TRBV9 with TRBJ2-7; tentative D call: TRBD2 (6 bases). Trimming left V 3 bases short and J 0 bases short, with 13 bases between. Germline V gene data show CDR1 as SGDLS and CDR2 as YYNGEE. The CDR3 loop spans 15 amino acids. The CDR3 nucleotides read TGTGCCAGCAGCGATCCGGGAGCCGGCTCCTACGAGCAGTACTTC. Its protein is CASSDPGAGSYEQYF. Full variable domain (rest looked up from reference TRBV9 and TRBJ2-7): DSGVTQTPKHLITATGQRVTLRCSPRSGDLSVYWYQQSLDQGLQFLIQYYNGEERAKGNILERFSAQQFPDLHSELNLSSLELGDSALYFCASSDPGAGSYEQYFGPGTRLTVT.

This clonotype showed up just a few times. The CDR3: CASSFERTLNTGELFF. In DNA, the CDR3 is TGCGCCAGCAGCTTCGAGCGGACCCTGAACACCGGGGAGCTGTTTTTT. The V and J genes are TRBV5-1 and TRBJ2-2; possible D gene TRBD2, 5 bases. The CDR3 totals 16 residues. Trimming removed 2 bases at V and 1 base at J, with 12 bases between. Germline-derived CDR1 and CDR2 are SGHRS and YFSETQ. Supplemented by reference TRBV5-1 and TRBJ2-2, the full variable domain reads KAGVTQTPRYLIKTRGQQVTLSCSPISGHRSVSWYQQTPGQGLQFLFEYFSETQRNKGNFPGRFSGRQFSNSRSEMNVSTLELGDSALYLCASSFERTLNTGELFFGEGSRLTVL.

Only one count was recorded for this clonotype. V usage is TRBV5-1 and J usage is TRBJ1-2; 7 bases fit TRBD1. Trimming at V came to 4 bases and at J to 5 bases, leaving 11 bases not matched to a gene. CDR1 SGHRS and CDR2 YFSETQ come from the germline V gene. There are 15 residues in the CDR3. This chain's CDR3 is CASSEGTVAPYGYTF. The CDR3 nucleotides read TGCGCCAGCAGCGAAGGGACAGTCGCCCCGTATGGCTACACCTTC.

This clonotype was observed a handful of times. The CDR3, as DNA: TGTGCCAGCAGCCCGCCGGGACTAGCAGTAGGAGAGCAGTTCTTC. Protein product: CASSPPGLAVGEQFF. The chain is built from TRBV4-2 and TRBJ2-1; 9 nucleotides align to TRBD2. With 4 bases clipped from V and 10 bases from J, the junction kept 11 bases outside the gene matches. This CDR3 is built from 15 residues. Germline V gives CDR1 LGHNA, CDR2 YNFKEQ.

A few counts support this clonotype. The V call is TRBV19, the J call TRBJ1-1, with D maybe TRBD1 (6 bases). Germline values: CDR1 LNHDA, CDR2 SQIVND (reference sequence). The CDR3 has 13 amino acids. V lost 5 bases and J 4 bases, leaving 11 bases between the germline ends. The CDR3 nucleotides are TGTGCCAGTAGTTGGGGGCGCGGCACTGAAGCTTTCTTT. Amino acid sequence: CASSWGRGTEAFF.

The chain uses TRBV12-3 or TRBV12-4 and TRBJ2-1; D perhaps matches TRBD2 (5 bases). CDR3 size: 12 residues. Trimming cost V 0 bases and J 10 bases, with 7 bases left between them. The CDR3 bases are TGTGCCAGCAGTTTAGCCTCGGGAGAGCAGTTCTTC. Protein: CASSLASGEQFF.

This clonotype was found a few times. The chain recombines TRBV4-1 with TRBJ2-7, with D maybe TRBD1 (6 bases). The germline CDR1 and CDR2 sequences are MGHRA and YSYEKL. V lost 1 base, J lost 2 bases, and 12 bases lay in between. CDR3 length: 15 amino acids. The CDR3 sequence is CASSQGPGVPYEQYF. CDR3 nucleotides: TGCGCCAGCAGCCAAGGGCCAGGGGTACCCTACGAGCAGTACTTC.

This clonotype was observed a few times. The rearrangement links TRBV5-1 to TRBJ2-5; either TRBD1 or TRBD2 may fit D (5 bases each). The length of the CDR3 is 15 residues. Per the germline V gene, CDR1 is SGHRS and CDR2 is YFSETQ. V was clipped by 2 bases and J by 5 bases, with 16 bases between them. The CDR3 sequence is CASSFLSTKGETQYF. DNA for the CDR3: TGCGCCAGCAGCTTTTTGTCGACTAAGGGGGAGACCCAGTACTTC.

This clonotype was seen only a few times. The genes are TRBV4-1 and TRBJ2-7; 9 positions match TRBD2. This CDR3 spans 15 amino acids. After removal of 5 bases from V and 2 bases from J, the junction contained 7 bases not matched to a gene. CDR1 and CDR2 from the germline V gene are MGHRA and YSYEKL. Here the CDR3 DNA reads TGCGCCAGCAGCGTACTGACTAGCGGACCCTACGAGCAGTACTTC. It specifies CASSVLTSGPYEQYF.